This TCR beta chain emerged from a study of regulatory T cells in long-lasting Graves disease. Notes on the study in general: New patients shared fewer public clonotypes (roughly 910) than persistent patients did (2,741).

To make TCR beta libraries, researchers used iRepertoire HTBI primers and Arm-PCR of CDR3 regions. TCRdb reprocessed the multiplex PCR reads via MiXCR and lists one record per CDR3 protein. The table has about 420,000 distinct CDR3 sequences, about 25% seen once. Points on this clonotype: Its antigen is currently unknown.

Germline CDR1 is DFQATT and CDR2 is SNEGSKA (reference sequence). The CDR3 extends over 15 amino acids. Germline trimming cut 3 bases from V and 0 bases from J; bases unmatched to any gene: 4. Noted time point: persistent/refractory GD, antithyroid drugs over 5 years with positive TRAb. Isolated PBMC RNA provided the starting material for the TCR library. Peripheral blood, at approximately 10 milliliters, went into EDTA tubes. V gene TRBV20-1 combines with J gene TRBJ1-3; 8 bases agree with TRBD1. This material consisted of peripheral blood mononuclear cells (PBMCs), taken when the disease was refractory, from a patient treated with antithyroid drugs. This sequence was found in a female donor with Graves disease. CDR3 residues: CSARTGESSGNTIYF. CDR3 bases: TGCAGTGCTAGGACAGGGGAATCCTCTGGAAACACCATATATTTT.